Sequencing of this T cell receptor (beta chain) was carried out in a study of OX40 agonist ivuxolimab in advanced cancers. TCRdb's copy holds only in-frame clones and misses some; the assay was immunoSEQ multiplex PCR. The table lists about 83,000 clones, 84% of them singletons. The V end lost 6 bases, the J end lost 8 bases, and 20 bases lay between the germline ends. The CDR3 consists of 15 residues. Germline V gives CDR1 SNHLY, CDR2 FYNNEI. Source: CD4+ or CD8+ T cells sorted from blood, taken in a trial of the OX40 agonist ivuxolimab. The TCR was taken from an adult with an advanced solid tumor such as melanoma, head and neck, liver or kidney cancer. The rearrangement joins TRBV2 to TRBJ2-1, with D possibly being TRBD2 (6 bases). The DNA of the CDR3 is TGTGCCAGCAGGGGGGACTCTTGGTATGACGATGAGCAGTTCTTC. Protein product: CASRGDSWYDDEQFF.